This note documents a single TCR beta chain sequence. Its antigen target is currently unknown. Base qualities are not provided; no much larger clone lies one nucleotide away. Library creation used PCR. This sample was sequenced with an Illumina HiSeq 2500. Unique molecular identifiers were incorporated into TCR beta cDNA libraries to reduce PCR and sequencing biases. About 500,000 cDNA molecules were obtained per 1 to 10 million input T cells, so each molecule approximated one T cell. The patient libraries were prepared and sequenced with the same protocol used for the earlier healthy control dataset. Samples belonging to the same batch were prepared together, multiplexed and sequenced on a shared HiSeq lane. Under the source paper's analysis protocol: Raw barcoded reads were processed with MIGEC, discarding single-read molecular identifier groups before consensus assembly and CDR3 extraction. VDJtools was used for post-analysis of the clonotype tables, and diversity was normalized by down-sampling every dataset to the size of the smallest sample. In repertoire overlap clustering, CDR3 amino acid sequences, but not nucleotide sequences, were matched to correct batch-related cross-sample contamination. Starting from the raw public reads, TCRdb applied fastp trimming at Q25, assembled clones with MiXCR and retained in-frame beta chains. Each record represents a unique CDR3 protein, reported with the most common genes and DNA among its rows. The V and J calls here are based on TCRdb, not the publication. In all, the sample holds about 810,000 distinct CDR3 sequences, and approximately 53% of those were seen once. The ten largest account for about 4.5% of the sample.

To demonstrate the VDJtools post-analysis software, the study profiled TCR beta repertoires from the peripheral blood of around 13 young patients with multiple sclerosis. Multiple sclerosis patients were children and adolescents aged about 6 to 15 years. The source of the sample is a study of post-analysis software for immune sequencing data (dated by TCRdb to between 2015 and 2016). Concerning the study at large: Recorded disease courses included relapsing-remitting, secondary progressive and progressive-relapsing multiple sclerosis, with some patients lacking subtype annotation. Patient repertoires were compared against roughly 11 previously published healthy control repertoires from donors aged about 6 to 25 years. A subset of samples was prepared in parallel using single-end sample barcoding, then pooled and co-amplified after Illumina adapter ligation.

Summary of the overall study and its limitations: Multiple sclerosis patients had significantly lower normalized Chao1 diversity than controls, a result that suggests substantial peripheral T-cell clonal expansion. The multiple sclerosis patient group was slightly younger than the control group. Strong co-clustering of samples prepared in the same batch was shown by direct clustering with F measure, prompting a batch-effect correction. Four or five TRBV segments, including TRBV5-6, TRBV5-1 and TRBV20-1, were significantly more frequent in patients than controls.

The germline V gene supplies CDR1 SGHTA and CDR2 FQGNSA. Including cysteine and phenylalanine, the CDR3 has 13 amino acids. The entry retains the CDR3 DNA only, 39 bases that are in frame from base 1. Compared with germline, V lacks 2 bases and J lacks 8 bases; bases without a gene match: 3. The chain uses TRBV7-2 and TRBJ2-1; TRBD1 agrees with 7 junctional bases. Sequenced: blood. The receptor comes from a girl between 5 and 17 years old with multiple sclerosis. Read as DNA, the sequence is TGTGCCAGCAGCTTATACAGGGGATATGAGCAGTTCTTC. Translated, it reads CASSLYRGYEQFF.